This T cell receptor (beta chain) was identified during a study of vaccination and CD4 T cells after COVID-19 (dated 2022 in TCRdb). For context, the study as a whole: Convalescent patients had a positive SARS-CoV-2 result on nasal swab PCR, and of these patients, several had mild disease and one had severe disease. Six males and four females were included in the convalescent cohort, with two Hispanic individuals, seven Caucasians, two Asians and one multiracial person represented. Participants received two doses of either the Pfizer-BioNTech BNT162b2 vaccine (n=8) or the Moderna mRNA-1273 vaccine (n=2). Post-COVID blood samples from convalescent patients were collected a median of approximately 93 days after diagnosis, with a range of about 35 to 161 days. The time from the second vaccine dose to post-vaccine blood sampling had a median of around 72 days and ranged from about 12 to 241 days. For stimulating the cultures, overlapping spike peptide pools were used, derived from SARS-CoV-2 as well as from the common cold coronaviruses HCoV-NL63, HCoV-OC43 and HCoV-229E. In control cultures, a CEFX viral epitope pool was used as positive control, an HIV-1 Nef peptide pool was used as negative control, or no peptide was added. In ten to eleven COVID-19 convalescent patients and a handful of infection-naive healthy vaccine recipients, the spike-specific CD4+ TCR repertoire before mRNA vaccination was compared with the repertoire after mRNA vaccination.

The CDR3 starts with the cysteine, ends with the phenylalanine, and has 17 residues. The sequence is cut down to CDR3 DNA, 51 bases in frame from base 1. Trimming leaves V shorter by 5 bases and J shorter by 4 bases, with the junction holding 15 bases beyond the gene matches. According to the germline V gene (reference sequence), CDR1 reads SEHNR and CDR2 reads FQNEAQ. Overall study results and their limits: Although the median number of SARS-CoV-2-reactive clonotypes went up from roughly 22 after infection to some 40 after vaccination, the increase was not significant. Of the vaccine-specific clones found in convalescent patients, nearly all (304 of 307) were mono-reactive for SARS-CoV-2 spike instead of being cross-reactive with common cold coronaviruses. In convalescent patients, a median approximately 83% of post-vaccine SARS-CoV-2-reactive clones were detected only after vaccination, suggesting vaccine-specific priming. Only a relatively small number of convalescent patients were included in the study, and early timepoints following natural infection were not analyzed.

Details on this clonotype: The antigen this receptor binds is unknown. Base qualities are not at hand, and no much larger clone is one base apart.

This sample's treatment or condition label indicates: approximately 10-day PBMC culture with coronavirus spike peptide pools or control peptides (ViraFEST assay). To expand antigen-specific T cells with peptide pools and then pick out the expanded clonotypes through TCR sequencing, the study relied on the ViraFEST assay. The positive SARS-CoV-2 PCR tests of the convalescent patients were dated from March to December 2020, before the Alpha, Beta and Delta variants emerged in the United States. Each well held approximately 2 million PBMCs cultured in IMDM containing roughly 5.4% human AB serum and 10 IU/ml IL-2, with 8.5 to 10 ug/ml peptide pools added. On days 3 and 7, half of the culture medium was replaced with fresh IL-2-containing medium. Once the cells had been in culture for about 10 days, the EasySep CD4+ T cell isolation kit was used to isolate CD4+ T cells by negative selection. Ficoll-Paque Plus gradient centrifugation was used to isolate PBMCs from whole blood, and the isolated PBMCs were then either used fresh or cryopreserved at -140C. Each culture condition was generally run in triplicate wells.

Libraries were constructed by PCR. TCR sequencing of DNA from cultured CD4+ T cells used the Oncomine TCR Beta short-read assay at the Johns Hopkins FTIC core. Genomic DNA was extracted from the cultured CD4+ T cells with the QIAamp micro DNA kit. Oncomine TCR Beta libraries from cultured CD4+ T cells were pooled using unique dual indexes and sequenced on an Illumina iSeq 100. For the original study's pipeline: Non-productive sequences were removed, and CDR3s that did not start with C, did not end with F or W, or were shorter than 7 amino acids were discarded. Antigen-specific clonotypes were identified with the MANAFEST web application by comparing peptide-stimulated wells with reference and other culture wells. Positive clones required FDR below 0.05, an odds ratio above 5, and productive frequency above 0.1% in at least two of three replicate wells. A clonotype counted as cross-reactive if it showed significant expansion both in the SARS-CoV-2 spike wells and in at least one common cold coronavirus spike condition. CDR3 homology was assessed with Levenshtein distances (stringdist) and unrooted phylogenetic trees (ape) in R version 3.6.1. Using fastp trimming at Q25 and MiXCR clonotype assembly, TCRdb reanalyzed the public sequencing data and kept in-frame beta chains. Rows are combined by CDR3 protein, so each entry shows the most common genes and DNA. The V and J calls and clone size come from TCRdb's table, not from the authors' own analysis. The table for this sample lists approximately 16,000 distinct CDR3 sequences; less than 70% of them were counted only once. Around 7.4% of the sample lies in the top ten.

This receptor chain uses TRBV7-9 and TRBJ2-3, with 7 bases matching TRBD2. This clonotype was sampled from a human donor who had recovered from COVID-19. The source material was CD4+ T cells from blood, cultured in vitro. The CDR3 amino acid sequence is: CASSQKTGRGSADTQYF. The base sequence is TGTGCCAGCAGCCAAAAGACGGGGAGGGGCTCCGCAGATACGCAGTATTTT.